This T cell receptor (beta chain) was found in a study of OX40 agonist ivuxolimab in advanced cancers. The wider study: Across the patients, intravenous ivuxolimab was delivered every 2 weeks at 0.01 to 10 mg/kg.

This clone came up once. Its antigen remains unknown. Overall study results and limits: At 0.1 to 3.0 mg/kg and by week 6, clonal expansion occurred in CD4+ and CD8+ blood T cells. Nonresponders, in some cases, also had low normalized T-cell clonal expansion.

TCRdb's copy holds only in-frame clones and misses some; the assay was immunoSEQ multiplex PCR. The sample carries over 40,000 clones, 70% to 90% recorded once. CDR3 length equals 9 residues. Trimming pared 7 bases from V and 8 bases from J, leaving 3 bases between. Germline lookup yields CDR1 MRHNA and CDR2 SNTAGT. This TCR derives from an adult with an advanced solid tumor such as melanoma, head and neck, liver or kidney cancer. V and J are TRBV6-4 and TRBJ2-1, with D uncertain. This specimen was CD4+ or CD8+ T cells sorted from blood, taken in a trial of the OX40 agonist ivuxolimab. The CDR3 coding sequence is TGTGCCAGCACCGATGAGCAGTTCTTC. Amino acids: CASTDEQFF.